The 15 T cell receptor beta chains in this list originate from one sample, sequenced in a study of identical twins. TCRdb recomputed calls from the 5' RACE reads with MiXCR, one row per CDR3 protein. The sample carries around 250,000 distinct CDR3 sequences, about 7% recorded once. These same data were also listed under a study on yellow fever vaccine responses in identical twins.

Sequencing input: memory (CD45RO+) T cells sorted from blood. The receptors were gathered from a woman between 18 and 29 years old in good health.

V gene TRBV29-1 combines with J gene TRBJ1-2, with a possible D match to TRBD1 (6 bases). Germline assignment: CDR1 SQVTM and CDR2 ANQGSEA. This CDR3 is 13 amino acids long. V lost 8 bases and J 7 bases, leaving 20 bases between the germline ends. In DNA, the CDR3 is TGCAGCTTCCTATCGACAGGAATTAGTGGCTACACCTTC. It yields the protein CSFLSTGISGYTF.

This clonotype was counted at least ten times. The chain couples TRBV7-6 to TRBJ2-2; perhaps TRBD1 as D (6 bases). The germline gives CDR1 SGHVS, CDR2 FNYEAQ. The V and J ends lost 2 bases and 6 bases respectively, with 10 bases between them. The CDR3 is made up of 14 amino acids. The CDR3 loop is CASSLLGGSGELFF. The CDR3, as DNA: TGTGCCAGCAGCTTATTAGGGGGATCCGGGGAGCTGTTTTTT.

This clonotype was seen ten or more times. The chain is built from TRBV7-7 and TRBJ2-1; D unresolved. This CDR3 spans 17 amino acids. Germline V gene data show CDR1 as SSHAT and CDR2 as FNYEAQ (reference sequence). V gave up 8 bases and J gave up 2 bases, with 22 bases separating them. The CDR3, as DNA: TGTGCCAGCTCCCCCCGCGGATCAGGTACAGCCTACAATGAGCAGTTCTTC. It yields the protein CASSPRGSGTAYNEQFF. The full variable domain, rest sourced from reference TRBV7-7 and TRBJ2-1, is GAGVSQSPRYKVTKRGQDVTLRCDPISSHATLYWYQQALGQGPEFLTYFNYEAQPDKSGLPSDRFSAERPEGSISTLTIQRTEQRDSAMYRCASSPRGSGTAYNEQFFGPGTRLTVL.

The genes are TRBV7-3 and TRBJ1-6, with 7 bases matching TRBD1. V lost 8 bases to trimming and J lost 9 bases; unmatched junction nucleotides: 10. This CDR3 region has 14 residues. Germline CDR1 reads SGHTA; CDR2 reads FQGTGA. The CDR3 here is CASARQGGSSPLHF. CDR3 DNA sequence: TGTGCCAGCGCACGACAGGGAGGCAGTTCACCCCTCCACTTT.

There are many counts of this clonotype. This chain joins TRBV7-9 and TRBJ1-1; maybe TRBD1 (5 bases). From germline, CDR1 is SEHNR and CDR2 FQNEAQ (reference sequence). The CDR3 contains 14 residues. The V gene lost 3 bases and the J gene lost 1 base, with 9 bases spanning the gap. For the CDR3, the DNA is TGTGCCAGCAGCTTTAGCCAGGGGAACACTGAAGCTTTCTTT. This translates into CASSFSQGNTEAFF.

This clonotype was seen at least ten times. The chain combines TRBV3-1 with TRBJ2-3; TRBD2 might be the D (6 bases). The germline V gene encodes CDR1 LGHDT and CDR2 YNNKEL (reference sequence). CDR3 size: 16 residues. Trimming stripped 1 base from V and 8 bases from J, with 19 bases between. CDR3 nucleotides: TGTGCCAGCAGCCAAGTACGGGAGATGGTGAGTGGTACGCAGTATTTT. Its translation: CASSQVREMVSGTQYF.

This clonotype has ten or more counts. The gene calls are TRBV6-5 and TRBJ2-1, with no clear D. Germline CDR1 and CDR2: MNHEY and SVGAGI. The ends were cut back, 2 bases at V and 4 bases at J, with 6 bases in the middle. The CDR3 loop spans 13 amino acids. The CDR3 spells CASSYIGYNEQFF. The CDR3 DNA follows: TGTGCCAGCAGTTACATCGGGTACAATGAGCAGTTCTTC.

The J gene is TRBJ2-7, the V gene TRBV11-1; D not certain. This CDR3 is built from 13 residues. Germline CDR1 reads SGHAT; CDR2 reads FQDESV (reference sequence). V lost 0 bases, J lost 6 bases, and 9 bases lay in between. This CDR3 reads CASSLAHTPEQYV. The CDR3, as DNA: TGTGCCAGCAGCTTAGCTCATACACCCGAGCAGTACGTC.

This clonotype was seen ten or more times. This chain links TRBV14 with TRBJ2-2; 7 bases align to TRBD1. The germline CDR1 and CDR2 sequences are SGHDN and FVKESK. The CDR3 extends over 14 amino acids. With 2 bases clipped from V and 3 bases from J, the junction kept 0 bases outside the gene matches. CDR3 sequence (DNA): TGTGCCAGCAGCCAACAGGGGGACACCGGGGAGCTGTTTTTT. Residues: CASSQQGDTGELFF. Combining the CDR3 with reference TRBV14 and TRBJ2-2 gives the whole variable domain EAGVTQFPSHSVIEKGQTVTLRCDPISGHDNLYWYRRVMGKEIKFLLHFVKESKQDESGMPNNRFLAERTGGTYSTLKVQPAELEDSGVYFCASSQQGDTGELFFGEGSRLTVL.

This clonotype was recorded a few times. This sequence joins TRBV10-3 and TRBJ1-4; the D gene is possibly TRBD1 (6 bases). V lost 2 bases to trimming and J lost 3 bases, with 16 bases between them. The CDR3 loop spans 17 amino acids. CDR1 ENHRY and CDR2 SYGVKD come from the germline V gene. The DNA for the CDR3 is TGTGCCATCAGTGAGCCCCGACAGGACTCGCCTAATGAAAAACTGTTTTTT. Protein product: CAISEPRQDSPNEKLFF.

The CDR3 loop is CASNKGGVNTEAFF. The DNA for the CDR3 is TGTGCCAGCAATAAGGGAGGGGTGAACACTGAAGCTTTCTTT. The V and J genes are TRBV2 and TRBJ1-1, with a tentative D call TRBD1 (5 bases). In germline, CDR1 is SNHLY, CDR2 FYNNEI. Deletions cut 7 bases from V and 0 bases from J, with 12 bases between. The length of the CDR3 is 14 residues.

The V call is TRBV6-5, the J call TRBJ2-1; a weak D match, TRBD2 (6 bases). Germline V gene lookup returns CDR1 MNHEY and CDR2 SVGAGI. The CDR3 consists of 15 residues. The V end lost 1 base, the J end lost 3 bases, and 10 bases lay between the germline ends. The CDR3 DNA reads as TGTGCCAGCAGTTACTGGTTTAGCGGCTACAATGAGCAGTTCTTC. Its protein product is CASSYWFSGYNEQFF.

At least ten counts were recorded for this clonotype. The rearrangement links TRBV18 to TRBJ2-5, with TRBD1 identical over 8 bases. From germline, CDR1 is KGHSH and CDR2 LQKENI. Trimming removed 1 base from V and 5 bases from J; junction bases left unmatched: 6. The CDR3 totals 15 residues. This CDR3 reads CASSPLTGGSETQYF. As DNA, the CDR3 is TGTGCCAGCTCACCACTAACAGGGGGTTCGGAGACCCAGTACTTC.

This clonotype was picked up many times. CDR3 DNA sequence: TGTGCCAGCAGAAGTTACAATGAGCAGTTCTTC. Translation gives CASRSYNEQFF. The chain uses TRBV27 and TRBJ2-1; D is uncertain. The V gene's germline CDR1 is MNHEY and CDR2 SMNVEV (reference sequence). Trimming pared 6 bases from V and 4 bases from J, leaving 4 bases between. The CDR3 has 11 amino acids.

The chain has TRBV6-1 and TRBJ2-7; TRBD2 matches 8 bases. Per germline, CDR1 MNHNS and CDR2 SASEGT. The CDR3 totals 13 residues. V dropped 2 bases and J dropped 3; count of bases not matched to a gene: 0. CDR3 nucleotides: TGTGCCAGCAGTGAACGGGGGGGCTACGAGCAGTACGTC. Its protein product is CASSERGGYEQYV.